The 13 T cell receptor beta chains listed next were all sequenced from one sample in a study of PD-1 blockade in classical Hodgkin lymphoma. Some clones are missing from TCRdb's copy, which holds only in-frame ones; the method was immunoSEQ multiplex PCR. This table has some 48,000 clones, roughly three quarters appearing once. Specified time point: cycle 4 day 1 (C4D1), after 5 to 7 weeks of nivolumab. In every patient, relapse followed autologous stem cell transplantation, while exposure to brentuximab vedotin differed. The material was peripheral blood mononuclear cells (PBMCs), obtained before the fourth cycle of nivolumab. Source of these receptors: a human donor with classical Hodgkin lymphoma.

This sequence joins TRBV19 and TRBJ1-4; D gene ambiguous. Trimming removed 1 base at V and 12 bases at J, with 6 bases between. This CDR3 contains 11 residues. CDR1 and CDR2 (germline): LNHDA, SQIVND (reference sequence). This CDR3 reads CASSIGPELFF. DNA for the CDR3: TGTGCCAGTAGTATAGGGCCAGAACTGTTTTTT.

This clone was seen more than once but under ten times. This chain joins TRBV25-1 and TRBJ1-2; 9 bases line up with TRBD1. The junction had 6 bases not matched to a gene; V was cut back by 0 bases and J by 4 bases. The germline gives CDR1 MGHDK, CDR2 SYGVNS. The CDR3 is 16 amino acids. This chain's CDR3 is CASSEYRTGVPYGYTF. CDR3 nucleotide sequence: TGTGCCAGCAGTGAATATCGGACAGGGGTGCCCTATGGCTACACCTTC.

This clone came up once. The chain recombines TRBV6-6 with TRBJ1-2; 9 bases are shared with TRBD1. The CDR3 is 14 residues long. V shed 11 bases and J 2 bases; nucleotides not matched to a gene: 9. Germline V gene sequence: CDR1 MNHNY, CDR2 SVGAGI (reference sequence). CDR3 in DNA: TGTGCCGGAGGGGGGGACAGGGACAACTATGGCTACACCTTC. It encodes CAGGGDRDNYGYTF.

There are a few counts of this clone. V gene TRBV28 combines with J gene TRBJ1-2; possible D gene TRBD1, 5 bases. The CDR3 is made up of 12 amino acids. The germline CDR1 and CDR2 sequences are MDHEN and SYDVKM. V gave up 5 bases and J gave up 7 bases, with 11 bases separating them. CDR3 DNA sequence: TGTGCCAGCAGTGCTCAGGGTAGTGGCTACACCTTC. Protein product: CASSAQGSGYTF.

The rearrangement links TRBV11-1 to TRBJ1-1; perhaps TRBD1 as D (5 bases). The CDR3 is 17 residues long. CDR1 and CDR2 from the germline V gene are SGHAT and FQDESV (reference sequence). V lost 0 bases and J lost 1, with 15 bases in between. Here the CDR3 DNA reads TGTGCCAGCAGCTTAGCGCCTTGGGGACTTGGGAACACTGAAGCTTTCTTT. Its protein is CASSLAPWGLGNTEAFF.

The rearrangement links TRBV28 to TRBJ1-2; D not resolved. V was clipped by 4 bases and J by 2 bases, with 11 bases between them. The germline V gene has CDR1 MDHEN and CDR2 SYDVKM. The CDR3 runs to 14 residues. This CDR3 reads CASSSRVGNYGYTF. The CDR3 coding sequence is TGTGCCAGCAGTTCCCGAGTGGGAAACTATGGCTACACCTTC.

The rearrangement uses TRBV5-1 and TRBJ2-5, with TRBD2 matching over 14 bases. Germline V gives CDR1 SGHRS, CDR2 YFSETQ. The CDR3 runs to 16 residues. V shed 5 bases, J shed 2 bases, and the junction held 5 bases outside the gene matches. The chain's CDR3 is CASRLTSGGEQETQYF. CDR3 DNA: TGCGCCAGCAGGCTGACTAGCGGGGGGGAGCAAGAGACCCAGTACTTC.

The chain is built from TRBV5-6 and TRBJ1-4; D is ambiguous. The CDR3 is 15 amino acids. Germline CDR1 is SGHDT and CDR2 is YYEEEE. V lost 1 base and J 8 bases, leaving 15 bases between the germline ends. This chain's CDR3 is CASSLSRPQPEKLFF. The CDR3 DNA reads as TGTGCCAGCAGCTTGAGTCGGCCCCAACCGGAAAAACTGTTTTTT.

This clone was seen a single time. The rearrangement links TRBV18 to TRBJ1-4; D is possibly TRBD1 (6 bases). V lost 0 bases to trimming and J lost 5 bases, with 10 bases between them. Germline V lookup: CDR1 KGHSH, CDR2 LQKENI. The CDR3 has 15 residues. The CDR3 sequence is CASSPPAGENEKLFF. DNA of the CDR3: TGTGCCAGCTCACCACCGGCAGGGGAAAATGAAAAACTGTTTTTT.

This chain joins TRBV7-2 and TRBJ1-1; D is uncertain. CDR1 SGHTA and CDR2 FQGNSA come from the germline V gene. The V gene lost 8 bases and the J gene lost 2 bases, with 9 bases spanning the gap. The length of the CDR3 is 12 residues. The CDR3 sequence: CASGRTNTEAFF. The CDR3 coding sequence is TGTGCCAGCGGGCGGACTAACACTGAAGCTTTCTTT.

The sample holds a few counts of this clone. The CDR3, as DNA: TGTGCCAGCAGCCCCCGTCTAGCGGCCCTCACAGATACGCAGTATTTT. Translating gives CASSPRLAALTDTQYF. The chain is built from TRBV11-3 and TRBJ2-3; 7 bases align to TRBD2. Germline CDR1 SGHNT, CDR2 YENEEA. The CDR3 is 16 amino acids. Losses at the gene ends were 5 bases for V and 2 bases for J; bases not matched to a gene: 10.

This CDR3 reads CASSIRKNTEAFF. DNA of the CDR3: TGTGCCAGTAGTATCCGCAAGAACACTGAAGCTTTCTTT. The chain joins TRBV19 to TRBJ1-1; D unresolved. Germline loops: CDR1 LNHDA, CDR2 SQIVND (reference sequence). Trimming removed 3 bases at V and 1 base at J, with 6 bases between. The CDR3 contains 13 residues.

The CDR3 here is CASKPRSYQETQYF. The CDR3 nucleotides read TGTGCCAGCAAGCCGAGAAGCTACCAAGAGACCCAGTACTTC. The rearrangement links TRBV6-5 to TRBJ2-5, with D unresolved. The CDR3 extends over 14 amino acids. Germline V CDR1 and CDR2: MNHEY, SVGAGI. V dropped 7 bases and J dropped 0 bases, with 12 bases sitting between them.